The T cell receptor (beta chain) described here comes from a study of OX40 agonist ivuxolimab in advanced cancers. V dropped 2 bases and J dropped 3 bases, with 23 bases sitting between them. From germline, CDR1 is SGHDT and CDR2 YYEEEE. This CDR3 is built from 19 residues. The table came from immunoSEQ multiplex PCR; TCRdb's copy has only in-frame clones and leaves some out. The sample contains about 89,000 clones, about 86% of which appear only once. The clonotype originates from an adult with an advanced solid tumor such as melanoma, head and neck, liver or kidney cancer. Sequencing used CD4+ or CD8+ T cells sorted from blood, obtained in a trial of the OX40 agonist ivuxolimab. The V and J genes are TRBV5-6 and TRBJ1-4; D is perhaps TRBD1 (6 bases). Here the CDR3 reads CASSFYFSNPGHPNEKLFF. The CDR3 bases are TGTGCCAGCAGCTTTTATTTTTCCAACCCGGGACACCCTAATGAAAAACTGTTTTTT.